This T cell receptor beta chain was identified in a study of shared clonotypes between healthy human individuals. As to this clone: The antigen remains undetermined.

Assay: immunoSEQ multiplex PCR; the TCRdb copy retains only in-frame clones and omits some. Counted here are 450,000 or so clones, more than 70% occurring once; the ten biggest clones make up approximately 12%. V was clipped by 2 bases and J by 0 bases; unmatched bases: 10. CDR1 and CDR2 (germline): ENHRY, SYGVKD. CDR3 length: 18 residues. Healthy HIV-negative adults with no recent acute infections or vaccinations were recruited as donors. Study-level results: Sharing of clonotypes among donors was expected to vary with sequencing depth.

The receptor's source is a woman aged 40 to 50 in good health. Some clones in this sample may be carry-over from other donors' samples. The sample comprised PBMCs. The J gene is TRBJ1-5, the V gene TRBV10-3, with 7 bases that match TRBD1. This CDR3 is CAISEGKGAPGSNQPQHF. The DNA for the CDR3 is TGTGCCATCAGTGAGGGGAAGGGGGCGCCTGGTAGCAATCAGCCCCAGCATTTT.